This T cell receptor (beta chain) was obtained from a study of neurological immune-mediated disorders. This clonotype was detected many times. The antigen remains undetermined. Whole-study findings and limits: The highest TCR clonal expansion occurred in HTLV-1-associated myelopathy; multiple sclerosis fell below healthy controls.

The unsorted libraries were prepared from 2 million PBMCs (stored at -80 C). Sequencing runs each generated in excess of 200 million TCR-beta sequences derived from 15-18 subjects. A single record per CDR3 protein comes from TCRdb applying MiXCR to the 5' RACE reads. Altogether tens of thousands of distinct CDR3 sequences are present, 13% to 15% being singletons, with the ten largest covering under 7%. The receptor's source is a woman between 45 and 60 years old in good health. The specimen was PBMCs.

The CDR3 here is CSVGNLYYEQYF. The DNA for the CDR3 is TGCAGCGTGGGAAACCTATACTACGAGCAGTACTTC. The J gene is TRBJ2-7, the V gene TRBV29-1; D uncertain. The germline V gene has CDR1 SQVTM and CDR2 ANQGSEA. The CDR3 runs to 12 residues. V was pared by 6 bases and J by 3 bases, with 12 bases between.